Below are 15 T cell receptor beta chains sequenced from a single sample in a study of cytomegalovirus exposure and HLA in healthy donors (dated by TCRdb to about 2017). Receptors were amplified or captured by the immunoSEQ multiplex PCR assay. For the multiplex PCR, a mixture combining 60 forward primers for TCR Vbeta segments and 13 reverse primers for TCR Jbeta segments was used. Not all clones reach the TCRdb copy of this immuneACCESS table, which keeps in-frame sequences only. Checked studies attribute under half of the gap to unresolved V genes and leave the rest unexplained. Here the sample has about 150,000 clones; roughly 80% occur a single time. 2.5% to 3% of the sample belongs to the ten largest clones. The sample taken for sequencing was PBMCs. The receptors were gathered from a woman aged 25 to 39 in good health and CMV-seronegative.

The chain combines TRBV7-2 with TRBJ1-2; 7 positions agree with TRBD1. Unmatched junction bases numbered 4, after V lost 1 base and J lost 8 bases. This CDR3 region has 13 residues. In germline, CDR1 is SGHTA, CDR2 FQGNSA. In nucleotides, the CDR3 is TGTGCCAGCAGCTTAGGACAGGGACGAGGCTACACCTTC. It is translated as CASSLGQGRGYTF.

CDR3 region: CASSRDPTGGQETQYF. The CDR3 coding sequence is TGCGCCAGCAGCCGAGATCCGACAGGCGGGCAAGAGACCCAGTACTTC. The chain couples TRBV5-1 to TRBJ2-5; tentatively, D is TRBD1 (6 bases). From germline, CDR1 is SGHRS and CDR2 YFSETQ. This CDR3 is 16 amino acids long. Trimming took off 4 bases at V and 2 bases at J, with 18 bases between the two ends.

The rearrangement uses TRBV2 and TRBJ1-1; D gene ambiguous. Germline V CDR1 and CDR2: SNHLY, FYNNEI. Trimming pared 7 bases from V and 1 base from J, leaving 7 bases between. The CDR3 covers 12 residues. The CDR3 DNA sequence: TGTGCCAGCATCCGGGGGAACACTGAAGCTTTCTTT. This encodes CASIRGNTEAFF.

V gene TRBV5-1 combines with J gene TRBJ2-3; unclear D gene. V dropped 0 bases and J dropped 0 bases, with 8 bases sitting between them. The germline V gene has CDR1 SGHRS and CDR2 YFSETQ. The CDR3 runs 15 residues. CDR3 in amino acids: CASSLGPFSTDTQYF. CDR3 DNA: TGCGCCAGCAGCTTGGGGCCCTTTAGCACAGATACGCAGTATTTT. The whole variable domain, remainder taken from reference TRBV5-1 and TRBJ2-3, is KAGVTQTPRYLIKTRGQQVTLSCSPISGHRSVSWYQQTPGQGLQFLFEYFSETQRNKGNFPGRFSGRQFSNSRSEMNVSTLELGDSALYLCASSLGPFSTDTQYFGPGTRLTVL.

The chain carries TRBV13 and TRBJ1-2, with 7 bases aligning to TRBD1. CDR3 size: 14 residues. V trimming: 5 bases; J trimming: 6 bases; junction bases outside the gene matches: 9. Per the germline V gene, CDR1 is PRHDT and CDR2 is FYEKMQ (reference sequence). The DNA for the CDR3 is TGTGCCAGCAGCCGAGACGACAGGGCGAATGGCTACACCTTC. This codes for CASSRDDRANGYTF.

The rearrangement links TRBV5-1 to TRBJ2-1; 9 bases agree with TRBD2. The CDR3 loop spans 16 amino acids. After removal of 4 bases from V and 3 bases from J, the junction contained 8 bases not matched to a gene. In germline, CDR1 is SGHRS, CDR2 YFSETQ. This CDR3 is CASSPGVSGSYNEQFF. DNA of the CDR3: TGCGCCAGCAGCCCGGGCGTTAGCGGGAGCTACAATGAGCAGTTCTTC.

This clone was recorded only once. The chain uses TRBV6-1 and TRBJ2-7, with 7 bases matching TRBD1. The germline gives CDR1 MNHNS, CDR2 SASEGT. The CDR3 totals 17 residues. The V and J ends lost 2 bases and 0 bases, in that order; junction bases with no gene match: 10. This CDR3 is CASSEYVGQMSSYEQYF. The CDR3, as DNA: TGTGCCAGCAGTGAATATGTGGGACAGATGAGCTCCTACGAGCAGTACTTC.

This clone was recorded once. The chain uses TRBV7-7 and TRBJ2-7; 9 positions agree with TRBD1. Germline V gene sequence: CDR1 SSHAT, CDR2 FNYEAQ (reference sequence). V was clipped by 1 base and J by 3 bases; unmatched bases: 4. The CDR3 length is 15 residues. Written as DNA, the CDR3 is TGTGCCAGCAGCTTAGGACCGGGACAGGGCTACGAGCAGTACTTC. As protein: CASSLGPGQGYEQYF.

As regards this clone: Germline and junction disagree at one end, which may indicate a read error. This chain links TRBV18 with TRBJ1-2; D is perhaps TRBD1 (5 bases). Germline values: CDR1 KGHSH, CDR2 LQKENI. CDR3 length: 11 residues. This CDR3 reads CASSRAGPRDF. In nucleotides, the CDR3 is TGTGCCAGCTCACGAGCCGGGCCCAGGGACTTC.

The V call is TRBV18, the J call TRBJ2-2; D might be TRBD2 (6 bases). Germline V gives CDR1 KGHSH, CDR2 LQKENI. This CDR3 has 18 residues. V dropped 3 bases and J dropped 4 bases, with 21 bases sitting between them. The CDR3 here is CASSPQRSGPGSTGELFF. In nucleotides, the CDR3 is TGTGCCAGCTCACCTCAAAGGTCGGGGCCCGGGAGCACCGGGGAGCTGTTTTTT.

This rearrangement joins TRBV11-3 to TRBJ1-5; 7 bases match TRBD1. The CDR3 is 15 amino acids. Looked up from germline, CDR1 is SGHNT and CDR2 is YENEEA. Trimming at V came to 9 bases and at J to 5 bases, leaving 13 bases not matched to a gene. DNA for the CDR3: TGTGCCAGGATAACGGGACAGCGTACCCATCAGCCCCAGCATTTT. Its translation: CARITGQRTHQPQHF.

A few counts support this clone. This chain uses TRBV10-3 with TRBJ1-2, with no clear D. The V end was cut by 6 bases, the J end by 0 bases, with 8 bases between. Germline CDR1 reads ENHRY; CDR2 reads SYGVKD. The CDR3 covers 13 residues. The CDR3 loop reads CAISETTNYGYTF. The CDR3 DNA reads as TGTGCCATCAGCGAGACTACTAACTATGGCTACACCTTC.

This chain uses TRBV5-4 with TRBJ2-5; D remains unclear. The closer fit of TRBJ2-7 to the DNA end suggests the J call may be wrong. Germline values: CDR1 SGHNT, CDR2 YYREEE (reference sequence). The CDR3 runs 16 residues. CDR3 DNA: TGTGCCAGCAGCTCAAGAGCGCCAGTCAAGCCCCACGAGCAGTACTTC. Its protein product is CASSSRAPVKPHEQYF.

The V and J genes are TRBV4-2 and TRBJ2-1, with D tentatively TRBD2 (6 bases). V was trimmed by 0 bases and J by 11 bases, leaving 20 bases between them. This CDR3 is built from 16 residues. Germline V gene lookup returns CDR1 LGHNA and CDR2 YNFKEQ. CDR3 coding DNA: TGTGCCAGCAGCCAAGACCGGGCGGGGATAACAAGGAAGCAGTTCTTC. Encoded protein: CASSQDRAGITRKQFF.

The genes are TRBV5-1 and TRBJ2-2; TRBD2 is a possible D gene (6 bases). The ends were cut back, 4 bases at V and 4 bases at J, with 23 bases in the middle. The germline gives CDR1 SGHRS, CDR2 YFSETQ. This CDR3 is 18 amino acids long. CDR3 sequence (DNA): TGCGCCAGCAGCCCGGGGTCCGGGACTGGGATACTCACCGGGGAGCTGTTTTTT. It specifies CASSPGSGTGILTGELFF.